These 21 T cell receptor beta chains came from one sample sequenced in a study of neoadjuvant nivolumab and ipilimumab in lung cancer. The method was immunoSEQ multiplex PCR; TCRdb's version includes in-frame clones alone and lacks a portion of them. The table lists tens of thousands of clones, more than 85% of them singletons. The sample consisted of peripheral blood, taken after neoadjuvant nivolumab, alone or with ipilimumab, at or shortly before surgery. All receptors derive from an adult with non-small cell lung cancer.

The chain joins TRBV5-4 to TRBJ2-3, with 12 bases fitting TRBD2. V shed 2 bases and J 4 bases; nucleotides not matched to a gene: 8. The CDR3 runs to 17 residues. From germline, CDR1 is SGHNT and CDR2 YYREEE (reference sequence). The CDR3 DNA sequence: TGTGCCAGCAGCTTTCCGACTAGCGGGAGAACCCCAGATACGCAGTATTTT. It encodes CASSFPTSGRTPDTQYF.

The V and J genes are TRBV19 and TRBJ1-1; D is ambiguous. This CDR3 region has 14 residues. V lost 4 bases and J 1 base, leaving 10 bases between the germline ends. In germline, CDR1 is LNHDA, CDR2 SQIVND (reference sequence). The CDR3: CASSTRAENTEAFF. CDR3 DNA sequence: TGTGCCAGTAGTACCCGGGCGGAGAACACTGAAGCTTTCTTT.

Here the CDR3 reads CASSLTRNTEAFF. CDR3 coding DNA: TGTGCCAGCAGTCTTACAAGGAACACTGAAGCTTTCTTT. This chain connects TRBV5-5 to TRBJ1-1; no definite D call. This CDR3 region has 13 residues. Trimming took 5 bases from V and 1 from J, leaving 9 bases between them. Germline values: CDR1 SGHKS, CDR2 YYEKEE (reference sequence).

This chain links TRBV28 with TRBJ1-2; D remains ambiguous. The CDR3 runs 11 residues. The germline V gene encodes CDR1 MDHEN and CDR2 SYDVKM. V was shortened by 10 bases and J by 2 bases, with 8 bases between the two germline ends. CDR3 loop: CATGANYGYTF. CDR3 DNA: TGTGCCACGGGCGCCAACTATGGCTACACCTTC.

CDR3 nucleotide sequence: TGTGCCAGCAGCCCAACCCATAGGGGCAATGAGCAGTTCTTC. Translating gives CASSPTHRGNEQFF. The rearrangement joins TRBV9 to TRBJ2-1, with D possibly being TRBD1 (5 bases). This CDR3 is built from 14 residues. CDR1 SGDLS and CDR2 YYNGEE come from the germline V gene. V lost 4 bases and J lost 6, with 14 bases in between.

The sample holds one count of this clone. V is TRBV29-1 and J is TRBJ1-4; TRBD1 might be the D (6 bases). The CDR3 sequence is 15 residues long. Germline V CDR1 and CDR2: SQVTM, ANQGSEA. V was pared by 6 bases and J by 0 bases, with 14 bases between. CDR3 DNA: TGCAGCGTGGCGTCTAGGGGGACAACTAATGAAAAACTGTTTTTT. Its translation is CSVASRGTTNEKLFF.

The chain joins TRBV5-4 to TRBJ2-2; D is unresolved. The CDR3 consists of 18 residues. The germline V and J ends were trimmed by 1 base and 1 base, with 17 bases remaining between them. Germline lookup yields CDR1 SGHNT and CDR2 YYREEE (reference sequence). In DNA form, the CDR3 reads TGTGCCAGCAGCTTGTCCATTCGAACCTTTGGGAACACCGGGGAGCTGTTTTTT. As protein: CASSLSIRTFGNTGELFF.

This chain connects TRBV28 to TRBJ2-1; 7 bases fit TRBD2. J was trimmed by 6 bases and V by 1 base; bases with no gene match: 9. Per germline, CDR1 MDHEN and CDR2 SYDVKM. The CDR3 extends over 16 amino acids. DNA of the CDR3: TGTGCCAGCAGTTTATTGGCAGGGAGGGGAGGCAATGAGCAGTTCTTC. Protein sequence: CASSLLAGRGGNEQFF.

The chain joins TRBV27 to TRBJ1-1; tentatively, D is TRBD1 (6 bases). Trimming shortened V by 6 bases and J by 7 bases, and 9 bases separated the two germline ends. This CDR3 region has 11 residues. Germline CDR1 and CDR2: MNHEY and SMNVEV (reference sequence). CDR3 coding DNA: TGTGCCAGCAGGACAGGCCGTGAAGCTTTCTTT. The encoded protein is CASRTGREAFF.

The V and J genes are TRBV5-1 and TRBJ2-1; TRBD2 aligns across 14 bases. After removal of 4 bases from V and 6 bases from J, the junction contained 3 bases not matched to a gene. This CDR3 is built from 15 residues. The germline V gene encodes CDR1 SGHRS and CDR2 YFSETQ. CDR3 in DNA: TGCGCCAGCAGCGAAGGGACTAGCGGGAGCAATGAGCAGTTCTTC. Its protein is CASSEGTSGSNEQFF.

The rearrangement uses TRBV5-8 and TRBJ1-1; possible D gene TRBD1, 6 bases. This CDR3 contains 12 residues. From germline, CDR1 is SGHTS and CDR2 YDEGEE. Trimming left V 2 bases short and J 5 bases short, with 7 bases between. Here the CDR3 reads CASSFRGTEAFF. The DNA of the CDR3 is TGTGCCAGCAGCTTTAGGGGGACTGAAGCTTTCTTT. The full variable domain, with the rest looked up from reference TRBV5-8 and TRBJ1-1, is EAGVTQSPTHLIKTRGQQATLRCSPISGHTSVYWYQQALGLGLQFLLWYDEGEERNRGNFPPRFSGRQFPNYSSELNVNALELEDSALYLCASSFRGTEAFFGQGTRLTVV.

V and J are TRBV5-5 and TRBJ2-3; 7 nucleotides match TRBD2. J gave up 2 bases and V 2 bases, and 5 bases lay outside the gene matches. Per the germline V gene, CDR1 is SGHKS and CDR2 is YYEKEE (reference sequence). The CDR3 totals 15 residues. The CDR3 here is CASSFSGGTTDTQYF. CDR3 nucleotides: TGTGCCAGCAGCTTTTCCGGGGGGACCACAGATACGCAGTATTTT.

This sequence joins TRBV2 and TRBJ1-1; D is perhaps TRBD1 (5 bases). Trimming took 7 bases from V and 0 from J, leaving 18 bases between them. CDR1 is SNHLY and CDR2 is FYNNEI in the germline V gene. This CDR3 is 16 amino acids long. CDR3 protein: CASKWNFLGVNTEAFF. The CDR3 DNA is TGTGCCAGCAAGTGGAATTTTCTGGGGGTGAACACTGAAGCTTTCTTT. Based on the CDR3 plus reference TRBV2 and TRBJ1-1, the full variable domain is EPEVTQTPSHQVTQMGQEVILRCVPISNHLYFYWYRQILGQKVEFLVSFYNNEISEKSEIFDDQFSVERPDGSNFTLKIRSTKLEDSAMYFCASKWNFLGVNTEAFFGQGTRLTVV.

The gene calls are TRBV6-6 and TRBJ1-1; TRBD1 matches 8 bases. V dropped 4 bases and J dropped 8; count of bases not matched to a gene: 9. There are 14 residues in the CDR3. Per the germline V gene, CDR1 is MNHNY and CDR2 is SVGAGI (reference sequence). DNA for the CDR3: TGTGCCAGCAGTTCAAGGGACAGGCGAAGGGAAGCTTTCTTT. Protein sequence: CASSSRDRRREAFF.

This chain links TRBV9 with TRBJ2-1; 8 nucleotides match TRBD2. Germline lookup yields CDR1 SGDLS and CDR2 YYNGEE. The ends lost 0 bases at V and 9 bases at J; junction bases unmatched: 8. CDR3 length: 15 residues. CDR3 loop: CASSVEGGLVREQFF. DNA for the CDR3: TGTGCCAGCAGCGTAGAAGGGGGACTAGTACGTGAGCAGTTCTTC.

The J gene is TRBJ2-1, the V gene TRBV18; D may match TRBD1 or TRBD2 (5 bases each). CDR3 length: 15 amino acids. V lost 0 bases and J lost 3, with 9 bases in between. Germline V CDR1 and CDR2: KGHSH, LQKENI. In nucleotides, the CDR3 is TGTGCCAGCTCACCACCTCAGAGGGGCTACAATGAGCAGTTCTTC. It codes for CASSPPQRGYNEQFF.

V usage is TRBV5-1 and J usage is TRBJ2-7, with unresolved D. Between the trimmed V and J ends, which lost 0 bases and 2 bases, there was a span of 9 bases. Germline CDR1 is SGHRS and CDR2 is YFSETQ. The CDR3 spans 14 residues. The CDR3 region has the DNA TGCGCCAGCAGCTTGGTAGGGATGACCTACGAGCAGTACTTC. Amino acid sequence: CASSLVGMTYEQYF.

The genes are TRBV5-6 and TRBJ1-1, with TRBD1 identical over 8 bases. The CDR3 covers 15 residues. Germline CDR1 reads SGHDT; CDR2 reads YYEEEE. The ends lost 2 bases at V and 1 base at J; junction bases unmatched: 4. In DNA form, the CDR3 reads TGTGCCAGCAGCTTCGGGACAGGTTCGAACACTGAAGCTTTCTTT. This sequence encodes CASSFGTGSNTEAFF.

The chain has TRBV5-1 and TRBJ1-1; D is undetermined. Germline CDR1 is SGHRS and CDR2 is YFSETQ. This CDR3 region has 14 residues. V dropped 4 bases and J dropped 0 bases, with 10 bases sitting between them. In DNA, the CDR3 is TGCGCCAGCAGCCCCCTAGTTATGAACACTGAAGCTTTCTTT. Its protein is CASSPLVMNTEAFF. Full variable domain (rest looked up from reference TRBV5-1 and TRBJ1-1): KAGVTQTPRYLIKTRGQQVTLSCSPISGHRSVSWYQQTPGQGLQFLFEYFSETQRNKGNFPGRFSGRQFSNSRSEMNVSTLELGDSALYLCASSPLVMNTEAFFGQGTRLTVV.

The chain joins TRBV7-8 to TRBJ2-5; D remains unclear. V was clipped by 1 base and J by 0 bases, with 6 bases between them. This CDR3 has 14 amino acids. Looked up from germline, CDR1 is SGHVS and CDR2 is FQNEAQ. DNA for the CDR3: TGTGCCAGCAGCTTAGGGCCCTACCAAGAGACCCAGTACTTC. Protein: CASSLGPYQETQYF.

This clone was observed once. This CDR3 is CASSFPDTQYF. The CDR3 bases are TGTGCCAGCAGCTTTCCCGATACACAGTACTTC. The chain carries TRBV5-8 and TRBJ2-5; no clear D gene. The CDR3 consists of 11 residues. V gave up 2 bases and J gave up 11 bases, with 10 bases separating them. From germline, CDR1 is SGHTS and CDR2 YDEGEE. Combining the CDR3 with reference TRBV5-8 and TRBJ2-5 gives the whole variable domain EAGVTQSPTHLIKTRGQQATLRCSPISGHTSVYWYQQALGLGLQFLLWYDEGEERNRGNFPPRFSGRQFPNYSSELNVNALELEDSALYLCASSFPDTQYFGPGTRLLVL.